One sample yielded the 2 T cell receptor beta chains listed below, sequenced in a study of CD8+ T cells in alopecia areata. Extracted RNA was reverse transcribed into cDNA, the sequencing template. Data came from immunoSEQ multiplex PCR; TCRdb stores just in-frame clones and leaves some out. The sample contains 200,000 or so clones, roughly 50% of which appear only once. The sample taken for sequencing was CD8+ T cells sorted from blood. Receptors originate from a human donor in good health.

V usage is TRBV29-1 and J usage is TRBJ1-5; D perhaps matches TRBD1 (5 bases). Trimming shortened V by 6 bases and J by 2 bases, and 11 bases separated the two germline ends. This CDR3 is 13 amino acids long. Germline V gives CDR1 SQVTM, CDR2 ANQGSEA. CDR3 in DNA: TGCAGCGTAGGGGCGGGCGGCAATCAGCCCCAGCATTTT. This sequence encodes CSVGAGGNQPQHF.

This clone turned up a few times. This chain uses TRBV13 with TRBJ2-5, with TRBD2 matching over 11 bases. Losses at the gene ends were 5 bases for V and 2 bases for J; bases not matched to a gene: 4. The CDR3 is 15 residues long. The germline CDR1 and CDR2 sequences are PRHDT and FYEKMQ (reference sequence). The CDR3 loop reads CASSPTSGVQETQYF. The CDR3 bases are TGTGCCAGCAGCCCGACTAGCGGGGTTCAAGAGACCCAGTACTTC.